This entry lists 2 T cell receptor beta chains sequenced from one sample in a study of T cells in women clearing cervical HPV infection (dated by TCRdb to about 2018). The receptor library was made with the immunoSEQ multiplex PCR assay. The table was pulled from immuneACCESS by TCRdb, which kept in-frame rearrangements only. Such tables lose some clones; where checked, under half of the loss comes from unresolved V genes, and the rest has no known cause. This sample's table carries 40,000 or so clones. The top ten clones comprise roughly 5.8% of the sample. Sequenced sample: blood buffy coat. The receptors shown here come from a woman between 18 and 70 years old with a cervical HPV16 infection that either progressed to CIN3+ or cleared (not recorded which).

As to this clone: Read data end 3 residues before the CDR3 end; the end is taken from the germline J gene. This chain uses TRBV20-1 with TRBJ1-2; TRBD1 aligns across 9 bases. The CDR3 has 13 amino acids. Losses at the gene ends were 1 base for V and 6 bases for J; bases not matched to a gene: 3. Germline CDR1 and CDR2: DFQATT and SNEGSKA (reference sequence). The CDR3 bases that were read are TGCAGTGCTAGAGTACAGGGGGCGGATGGC. Amino acids: CSARVQGADG. The complete CDR3 sequence is CSARVQGADGYTF.

Details on this clone: The sequenced fragment ends 3 residues before the CDR3 boundary, so the rest is inferred from the germline J gene. V usage is TRBV7-6 and J usage is TRBJ2-3; maybe TRBD2 (6 bases). Germline values: CDR1 SGHVS, CDR2 FNYEAQ. With 2 bases removed from V and 4 bases from J, the gap between germline ends came to 13 bases. The CDR3 loop spans 15 amino acids. The sequenced part of the CDR3 DNA is TGTGCCAGCAGCTTACGCGGGATGGGGTCAGATACG. Translation gives CASSLRGMGSDT. The full CDR3 sequence reads CASSLRGMGSDTQYF.